This TCR beta chain was sequenced for a study of cytomegalovirus exposure and HLA in healthy donors. Study results and caveats: Researchers catalogued 160 or so TCR beta chains as cytomegalovirus-associated. According to a subsequent analysis, TCR clusters identified in the first cohort showed a tendency to co-occur across the roughly 130 validation repertoires.

Trimming removed 10 bases from V and 8 bases from J, with 12 bases in between. The CDR3 has 11 amino acids. Germline CDR1 and CDR2: SGHNT and YENEEA. Profiling relied on immunoSEQ multiplex PCR, and the TCRdb table lists in-frame clones only, not all of them. The repertoire has roughly 180,000 clones, roughly 80% of them found once; the top ten carry roughly 7%. Remarks on this clone: The antigen is unknown.

The donors were members of the validation cohort comprising over a hundred subjects, separate from the roughly 680-subject first cohort. The chain is built from TRBV11-3 and TRBJ2-1, with D unclear. Sequenced: PBMCs. This TCR was recovered from a man between 18 and 35 years old in good health and CMV-seropositive. CDR3 loop: CANSFTYEQFF. In DNA form, the CDR3 reads TGTGCCAATTCCTTTACATATGAGCAGTTCTTC.